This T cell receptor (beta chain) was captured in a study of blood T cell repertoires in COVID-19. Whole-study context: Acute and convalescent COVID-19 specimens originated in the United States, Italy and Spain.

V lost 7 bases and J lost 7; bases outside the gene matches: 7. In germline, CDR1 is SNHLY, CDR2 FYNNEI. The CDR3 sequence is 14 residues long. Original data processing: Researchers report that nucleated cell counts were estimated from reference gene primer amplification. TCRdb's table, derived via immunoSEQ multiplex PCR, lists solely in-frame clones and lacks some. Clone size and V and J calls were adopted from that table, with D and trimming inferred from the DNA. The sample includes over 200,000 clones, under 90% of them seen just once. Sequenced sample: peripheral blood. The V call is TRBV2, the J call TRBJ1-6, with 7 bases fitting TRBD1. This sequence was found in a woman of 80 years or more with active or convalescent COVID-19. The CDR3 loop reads CASKKDRLNSPLHF. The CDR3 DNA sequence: TGTGCCAGCAAAAAGGACAGGCTAAATTCACCCCTCCACTTT.